A single sample is the source of the 16 T cell receptor beta chains below, sequenced in a study of beta chain features in type 1 diabetes. Every isolated RNA sample was fully reverse transcribed, so sequencing captured expressed TCRB transcripts. Clones were sequenced by immunoSEQ multiplex PCR, and TCRdb holds only the in-frame ones, with some missing. The sample yields about half a million clones, around 10% seen once. Source material: naive CD4+ T cells from blood. The receptors here all came from a woman younger than 35 in good health.

V and J are TRBV4-3 and TRBJ2-1; D gene unclear. V lost 0 bases and J 10 bases, leaving 7 bases between the germline ends. This CDR3 spans 12 amino acids. Germline V gene data show CDR1 as LGHNA and CDR2 as YSLEER. The CDR3 spells CASSQDRREQFF. The CDR3 nucleotides read TGCGCCAGCAGCCAAGATCGAAGAGAGCAGTTCTTC.

CDR3 nucleotides: TGTGCCCCCATCCCCGGGCGGGTCTCCTACAATGAGCAGTTCTTC. Its protein is CAPIPGRVSYNEQFF. This rearrangement joins TRBV30 to TRBJ2-1; the D gene is possibly TRBD2 (5 bases). Germline lookup yields CDR1 GTSNPN and CDR2 SVGIG (reference sequence). The CDR3 is 15 residues long. Between the trimmed V and J ends, which lost 8 bases and 0 bases, there was a span of 17 bases.

The chain is built from TRBV29-1 and TRBJ1-3; D ambiguous. The V gene's germline CDR1 is SQVTM and CDR2 ANQGSEA. Trimming shortened V by 7 bases and J by 0 bases, and 10 bases separated the two germline ends. The length of the CDR3 is 13 residues. CDR3 protein: CSARTSSGNTIYF. DNA for the CDR3: TGCAGCGCCAGGACGAGCTCTGGAAACACCATATATTTT.

This clone has a handful of counts. V usage is TRBV4-1 and J usage is TRBJ2-7; D not certain. Trimming removed 2 bases at V and 2 bases at J, with 10 bases between. The CDR3 totals 14 residues. Germline assignment: CDR1 MGHRA and CDR2 YSYEKL. The CDR3 here is CASSQRTGAYEQYV. In DNA, the CDR3 is TGCGCCAGCAGCCAAAGGACGGGCGCCTACGAGCAGTACGTC.

About this clone itself: A single base separates this from a much larger clone, so it may be a read error. This same CDR3 is encoded by further DNA sequences in the sample. This chain links TRBV5-1 with TRBJ2-3; no clear D. Germline CDR1 reads SGHRS; CDR2 reads YFSETQ. V was shortened by 4 bases and J by 0 bases, with 3 bases between the two germline ends. CDR3 length: 12 amino acids. The CDR3: CASSLSTDTQYF. The CDR3 DNA is TGCGCCAGCAGCCTTAGCACAGATACGCAGTATTTT. Full variable domain (rest looked up from reference TRBV5-1 and TRBJ2-3): KAGVTQTPRYLIKTRGQQVTLSCSPISGHRSVSWYQQTPGQGLQFLFEYFSETQRNKGNFPGRFSGRQFSNSRSEMNVSTLELGDSALYLCASSLSTDTQYFGPGTRLTVL.

In this sample, this clone turned up a few times. The CDR3: CASSVRGTGDTGELFF. The CDR3 nucleotides read TGTGCCAGCAGCGTTCGGGGGACAGGGGACACCGGGGAGCTGTTTTTT. The chain links TRBV9 to TRBJ2-2, with 10 positions matching TRBD1. V dropped 2 bases and J dropped 3; count of bases not matched to a gene: 4. CDR1 SGDLS and CDR2 YYNGEE come from the germline V gene. The CDR3 is made up of 16 amino acids. Variable domain in full (rest from reference TRBV9 and TRBJ2-2): DSGVTQTPKHLITATGQRVTLRCSPRSGDLSVYWYQQSLDQGLQFLIQYYNGEERAKGNILERFSAQQFPDLHSELNLSSLELGDSALYFCASSVRGTGDTGELFFGEGSRLTVL.

The rearrangement uses TRBV19 and TRBJ1-5; TRBD1 might be the D (5 bases). Deletions cut 6 bases from V and 2 bases from J, with 14 bases between. Germline V gene data show CDR1 as LNHDA and CDR2 as SQIVND (reference sequence). This CDR3 contains 15 residues. The CDR3 sequence is CASSAPRGGNQPQHF. The DNA for the CDR3 is TGTGCCAGTAGCGCCCCGAGAGGGGGCAATCAGCCCCAGCATTTT.

The rearrangement uses TRBV27 and TRBJ2-7; the D gene is possibly TRBD1 (6 bases). CDR3 size: 13 residues. Trimming took off 10 bases at V and 2 bases at J, with 15 bases between the two ends. The germline gives CDR1 MNHEY, CDR2 SMNVEV (reference sequence). Here the CDR3 reads CATRPGATYEQYF. The CDR3 coding sequence is TGTGCCACCCGGCCAGGGGCCACCTACGAGCAGTACTTC.

This clone has a handful of counts. The chain employs TRBV6-5 and TRBJ2-5; 7 bases match TRBD1. From germline, CDR1 is MNHEY and CDR2 SVGAGI. The CDR3 consists of 12 residues. The V gene end was trimmed by 11 bases and the J gene end by 4 bases; junction bases not matched to a gene: 7. The CDR3 DNA reads TGTGCCTCCCGACAGGGCCGAGAGACCCAGTACTTC. This translates into CASRQGRETQYF.

Concerning this clone: This CDR3 is also generated by other DNA sequences in the sample. V and J are TRBV29-1 and TRBJ2-5, with TRBD2 matching 7 bases. Per germline, CDR1 SQVTM and CDR2 ANQGSEA. CDR3 length: 12 amino acids. The ends lost 7 bases at V and 3 bases at J; junction bases unmatched: 5. The CDR3 DNA sequence: TGCAGCGGGATCAGCGGGGAAGAGACCCAGTACTTC. This translates into CSGISGEETQYF.

With regard to this clone: One end of the junction is discordant with germline, which a read error may explain. This chain joins TRBV18 and TRBJ2-1, with 10 bases identical to TRBD1. The CDR3 has 12 residues. Germline V gene data show CDR1 as KGHSH and CDR2 as LQKENI. CDR3 DNA sequence: TGTGCCAGCTCACCTAACCGGGACAGGGGCGTCTTC. Its protein product is CASSPNRDRGVF.

A word on this clone: At the DNA level, this CDR3 is encoded by other sequences in the same sample as well. The gene calls are TRBV30 and TRBJ1-2; D gene unclear. The CDR3 consists of 12 residues. The V gene lost 0 bases and the J gene lost 6 bases, with 8 bases spanning the gap. Germline CDR1 reads GTSNPN; CDR2 reads SVGIG (reference sequence). In nucleotides, the CDR3 is TGTGCCTGGAGTGTAAATCTAAATGGCTACACCTTC. Its translation is CAWSVNLNGYTF.

Only a few counts were recorded for this clone. V is TRBV5-6 and J is TRBJ2-6, with 8 positions matching TRBD2. J gave up 2 bases and V 0 bases, and 4 bases lay outside the gene matches. The germline gives CDR1 SGHDT, CDR2 YYEEEE. The CDR3 runs 17 residues. CDR3 sequence (DNA): TGTGCCAGCAGCTTGGCCGGGAGGGTAACTGGGGCCAACGTCCTGACTTTC. It translates to CASSLAGRVTGANVLTF.

The chain joins TRBV30 to TRBJ1-3; D remains ambiguous. CDR1 is GTSNPN, CDR2 SVGIG, per germline (reference sequence). The V end was cut by 2 bases, the J end by 7 bases, with 6 bases between. This CDR3 contains 11 residues. As DNA, the CDR3 is TGTGCCTGGAGTTTGAGCAACACCATATATTTT. As protein: CAWSLSNTIYF.

J is TRBJ1-1 and V is TRBV29-1; TRBD1 might be the D (5 bases). The germline CDR1 and CDR2 sequences are SQVTM and ANQGSEA. V lost 2 bases to trimming and J lost 7 bases, with 11 bases between them. The CDR3 is 12 amino acids. CDR3 sequence reads: CSVELWGDEAFF. For the CDR3, the DNA is TGCAGCGTTGAACTATGGGGGGATGAAGCTTTCTTT.

This clone was found a few times. The CDR3 is CSVGRGRDTEAFF. The CDR3 DNA reads TGCAGCGTTGGGAGGGGGCGAGACACTGAAGCTTTCTTT. The chain is built from TRBV29-1 and TRBJ1-1; 7 bases match TRBD1. The V and J ends lost 4 bases and 3 bases, in that order; junction bases with no gene match: 5. Germline V gene data show CDR1 as SQVTM and CDR2 as ANQGSEA. The CDR3 covers 13 residues.